The subject of this entry is one T cell receptor (beta chain). Its antigen is not known. This record belongs to a study of CD8+ T cells in alopecia areata. The study, taken as a whole, reports: Higher clonality than in normal scalp was seen in lesional scalp, especially alopecia totalis/universalis.

This CDR3 has 11 amino acids. Germline trimming cut 2 bases from V and 14 bases from J; bases unmatched to any gene: 4. Looked up from germline, CDR1 is MNHEY and CDR2 is SVGAGI. Extracted RNA was reverse transcribed, and the resulting cDNA served as sequencing template. Sequenced by immunoSEQ multiplex PCR; TCRdb stores in-frame clones only, minus some. Found here are some 31,000 clones, 60% to 85% of them singletons; the top ten hold under 20%. This chain joins TRBV6-5 and TRBJ2-3, with 7 bases that match TRBD2. Specimen: NKG2D-low CD8+ T cells sorted from blood. The receptor was isolated from a human donor with alopecia areata. The CDR3 reads CASSYAGELYF. The CDR3 bases are TGTGCCAGCAGTTACGCGGGAGAGCTGTATTTT.